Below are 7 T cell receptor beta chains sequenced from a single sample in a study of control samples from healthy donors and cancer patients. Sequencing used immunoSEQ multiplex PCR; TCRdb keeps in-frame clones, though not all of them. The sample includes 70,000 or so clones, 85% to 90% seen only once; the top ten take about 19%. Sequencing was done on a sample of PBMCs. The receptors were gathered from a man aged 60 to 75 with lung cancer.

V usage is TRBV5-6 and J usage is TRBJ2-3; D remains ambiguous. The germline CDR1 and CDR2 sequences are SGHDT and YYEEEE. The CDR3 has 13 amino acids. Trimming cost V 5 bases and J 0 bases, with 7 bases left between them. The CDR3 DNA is TGTGCCAGCAGAAGGGATAGCACAGATACGCAGTATTTT. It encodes CASRRDSTDTQYF. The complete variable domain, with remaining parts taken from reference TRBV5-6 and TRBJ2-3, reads DAGVTQSPTHLIKTRGQQVTLRCSPKSGHDTVSWYQQALGQGPQFIFQYYEEEERQRGNFPDRFSGHQFPNYSSELNVNALLLGDSALYLCASRRDSTDTQYFGPGTRLTVL.

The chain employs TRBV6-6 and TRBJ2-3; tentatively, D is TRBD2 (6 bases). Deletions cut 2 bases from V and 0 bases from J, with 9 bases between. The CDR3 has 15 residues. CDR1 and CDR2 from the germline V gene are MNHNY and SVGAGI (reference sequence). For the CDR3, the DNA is TGTGCCAGCAGTTACATGACTAGAAGCACAGATACGCAGTATTTT. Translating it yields CASSYMTRSTDTQYF.

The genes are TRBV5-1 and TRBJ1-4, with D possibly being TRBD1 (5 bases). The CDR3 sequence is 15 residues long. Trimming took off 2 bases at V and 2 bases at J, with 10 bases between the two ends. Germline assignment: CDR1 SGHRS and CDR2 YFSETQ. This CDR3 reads CASSFTGPTNEKLFF. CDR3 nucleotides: TGCGCCAGCAGCTTTACGGGACCGACTAATGAAAAACTGTTTTTT.

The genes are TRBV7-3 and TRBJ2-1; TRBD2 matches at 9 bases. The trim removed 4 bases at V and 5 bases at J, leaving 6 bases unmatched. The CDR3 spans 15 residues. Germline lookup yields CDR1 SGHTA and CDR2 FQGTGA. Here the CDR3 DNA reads TGTGCCAGCAGCTCCCTGGCGGGGGGGAACAATGAGCAGTTCTTC. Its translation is CASSSLAGGNNEQFF.

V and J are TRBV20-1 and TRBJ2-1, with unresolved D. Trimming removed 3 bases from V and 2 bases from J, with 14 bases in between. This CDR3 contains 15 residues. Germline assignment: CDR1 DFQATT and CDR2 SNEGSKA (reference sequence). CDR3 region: CSASMGLQTYNEQFF. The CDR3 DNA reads TGCAGTGCTAGTATGGGTCTCCAGACCTACAATGAGCAGTTCTTC.

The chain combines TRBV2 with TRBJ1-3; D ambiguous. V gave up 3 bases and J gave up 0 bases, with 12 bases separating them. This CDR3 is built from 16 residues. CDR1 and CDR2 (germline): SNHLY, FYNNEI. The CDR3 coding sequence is TGTGCCAGCAGTGAGGAGCAGGCAAACTCTGGAAACACCATATATTTT. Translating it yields CASSEEQANSGNTIYF.

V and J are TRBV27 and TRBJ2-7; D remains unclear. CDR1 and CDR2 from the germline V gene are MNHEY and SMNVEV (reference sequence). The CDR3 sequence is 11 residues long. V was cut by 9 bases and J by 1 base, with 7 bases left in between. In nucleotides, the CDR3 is TGTGCCAGTCCATATTCCTACGAGCAGTACGTC. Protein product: CASPYSYEQYV.